The 20 T cell receptor beta chains below were found in one sample sequenced in a study of shared clonotypes between healthy human individuals. Profiled with immunoSEQ multiplex PCR; TCRdb holds only in-frame clones, not every one. The profile shows over 2 million clones, 85% to 95% of them singletons. The specimen sequenced was naive CD4+ T cells sorted from blood. Subset given: CD45RA+ positively selected. The receptors were gathered from a man between 18 and 35 years old in good health.

This chain connects TRBV5-1 to TRBJ2-7, with 7 bases fitting TRBD1. Trimming took 4 bases from V and 2 from J; bases not matched to a gene: 3. CDR3 size: 13 residues. CDR1 SGHRS and CDR2 YFSETQ come from the germline V gene. The CDR3 region is CASSRGQPYEQYF. CDR3 nucleotide sequence: TGCGCCAGCAGCCGGGGACAGCCCTACGAGCAGTACTTC.

This rearrangement joins TRBV30 to TRBJ1-5; 8 positions match TRBD1. This CDR3 has 14 residues. V gave up 4 bases and J gave up 6 bases; unmatched junction bases: 8. Germline V gene data show CDR1 as GTSNPN and CDR2 as SVGIG (reference sequence). CDR3 protein: CAWKPPGGSQPQHF. The CDR3 bases are TGTGCCTGGAAACCTCCAGGGGGCAGTCAGCCCCAGCATTTT.

The chain is built from TRBV19 and TRBJ1-2; maybe TRBD1 (5 bases). The V end lost 10 bases, the J end lost 2 bases, and 20 bases lay between the germline ends. This CDR3 comprises 15 residues. CDR1 and CDR2 (germline): LNHDA, SQIVND (reference sequence). CDR3 bases: TGTGCCACTTCCGGGACTGCAAAGAGGAACTATGGCTACACCTTC. The encoded protein is CATSGTAKRNYGYTF.

The genes are TRBV7-9 and TRBJ1-2, with D hard to call. The V gene's germline CDR1 is SEHNR and CDR2 FQNEAQ (reference sequence). Trimming removed 5 bases from V and 8 bases from J, with 15 bases in between. The CDR3 sequence is 13 residues long. CDR3 sequence reads: CASSPAGRLGYTF. The CDR3, as DNA: TGTGCCAGCAGCCCAGCGGGTCGACTGGGCTACACCTTC.

The chain has TRBV6-5 and TRBJ2-7, with TRBD1 matching over 8 bases. This CDR3 spans 13 amino acids. Losses at the gene ends were 6 bases for V and 4 bases for J; bases not matched to a gene: 5. In germline, CDR1 is MNHEY, CDR2 SVGAGI. The CDR3 loop reads CASSRDRKYEQYF. CDR3 DNA sequence: TGTGCCAGCAGCAGGGACAGGAAATACGAGCAGTACTTC.

This clone showed up just a few times. The same CDR3 also results from other DNA sequences found in this sample. The V gene is TRBV6-1, the J gene TRBJ2-7; perhaps TRBD1 as D (6 bases). Per the germline V gene, CDR1 is MNHNS and CDR2 is SASEGT. The CDR3 has 13 residues. V was clipped by 5 bases and J by 1 base, with 9 bases between them. This CDR3 is CASSRTESYEQYF. CDR3 sequence (DNA): TGTGCCAGCAGTCGGACAGAATCCTACGAGCAGTACTTC.

This clone has a single count. The chain joins TRBV7-9 to TRBJ2-3; D may correspond to TRBD1 or TRBD2 (6 bases each). In germline, CDR1 is SEHNR, CDR2 FQNEAQ (reference sequence). The V end was cut by 2 bases, the J end by 1 base, with 16 bases between. This CDR3 region has 17 residues. DNA of the CDR3: TGTGCCAGCAGCTTACTGCGACCGGGGGCTGGCACAGATACGCAGTATTTT. It translates to CASSLLRPGAGTDTQYF.

This clone was seen just once. A read error may be the cause here, since a much bigger clone is one base away. The same CDR3 arises from other DNA sequences in this sample as well. V gene TRBV28 combines with J gene TRBJ2-7; D not certain. The CDR3 runs to 12 residues. V lost 6 bases, J lost 0 bases, and 6 bases lay in between. Germline V CDR1 and CDR2: MDHEN, SYDVKM. The chain's CDR3 is CASSSSSYEQYF. DNA for the CDR3: TGTGCCAGCAGCTCCAGCTCCTACGAGCAGTACTTC.

The CDR3 is CASIAESSYNEQFF. The CDR3 DNA follows: TGTGCCAGCATAGCCGAGAGCTCCTACAATGAGCAGTTCTTC. The genes are TRBV28 and TRBJ2-1; the D is unclear. CDR1 is MDHEN, CDR2 SYDVKM, per germline. V lost 7 bases to trimming and J lost 0 bases, with 10 bases between them. The CDR3 totals 14 residues.

This chain joins TRBV5-4 and TRBJ2-2; D is ambiguous. CDR1 is SGHNT and CDR2 is YYREEE in the germline V gene (reference sequence). The CDR3 has 15 residues. V was trimmed by 0 bases and J by 4 bases, leaving 10 bases between them. This chain's CDR3 is CASSLEGWPTGELFF. CDR3 sequence (DNA): TGTGCCAGCAGCTTGGAGGGTTGGCCCACCGGGGAGCTGTTTTTT.

The chain is built from TRBV7-6 and TRBJ1-4; no definite D call. Looked up from germline, CDR1 is SGHVS and CDR2 is FNYEAQ. The CDR3 covers 15 residues. With 1 base removed from V and 0 bases from J, the gap between germline ends came to 6 bases. The CDR3 DNA reads TGTGCCAGCAGCTTAGGGTATGCAACTAATGAAAAACTGTTTTTT. Protein product: CASSLGYATNEKLFF.

Concerning this clone: The CDR3 does not end in the conserved phenylalanine or tryptophan, so this is likely a read error. The DNA is omitted, as the CDR3 cannot be located on it reliably, and the CDR3 follows TCRdb's listing. The gene calls are TRBV4-1 and TRBJ1-6. The CDR3 is made up of 10 amino acids, end residues included. From germline, CDR1 is MGHRA and CDR2 YSYEKL. CDR3 amino acids: CASSQDRVVV.

The chain joins TRBV6-6 to TRBJ2-3; D remains unclear. Germline CDR1 reads MNHNY; CDR2 reads SVGAGI (reference sequence). This CDR3 comprises 14 residues. The V and J ends lost 2 bases and 5 bases respectively, with 11 bases between them. CDR3 DNA: TGTGCCAGCAGTTACGGCGTCGGCCAAGATACGCAGTATTTT. As protein: CASSYGVGQDTQYF.

In this sample, this clone turned up once. The chain uses TRBV28 and TRBJ1-4, with D perhaps matching TRBD1 (5 bases). Trimming stripped 2 bases from V and 7 bases from J, with 14 bases between. The length of the CDR3 is 15 residues. Per germline, CDR1 MDHEN and CDR2 SYDVKM. CDR3 sequence reads: CASSLRTPGSEKLFF. CDR3 nucleotide sequence: TGTGCCAGCAGTTTACGGACACCGGGGAGTGAAAAACTGTTTTTT.

V usage is TRBV9 and J usage is TRBJ1-1, with 8 bases identical to TRBD1. This CDR3 spans 16 amino acids. CDR1 SGDLS and CDR2 YYNGEE come from the germline V gene. The ends lost 1 base at V and 4 bases at J; junction bases unmatched: 9. The CDR3 sequence is CASSVQGAWEGTEAFF. The DNA for the CDR3 is TGTGCCAGCAGCGTACAGGGGGCATGGGAGGGCACTGAAGCTTTCTTT. The variable domain in full, with the rest retrieved from reference TRBV9 and TRBJ1-1, is DSGVTQTPKHLITATGQRVTLRCSPRSGDLSVYWYQQSLDQGLQFLIQYYNGEERAKGNILERFSAQQFPDLHSELNLSSLELGDSALYFCASSVQGAWEGTEAFFGQGTRLTVV.

V is TRBV10-1 and J is TRBJ1-5; D uncertain. The CDR3 sequence is 12 residues long. The germline gives CDR1 WNHNN, CDR2 SYGVQD (reference sequence). V dropped 2 bases and J dropped 9 bases, with 8 bases sitting between them. CDR3 coding DNA: TGCGCCAGCAGTGAGGGCGATACGCCCCAGCATTTT. Encoded protein: CASSEGDTPQHF.

This sequence joins TRBV6-6 and TRBJ2-3; D not resolved. The germline gives CDR1 MNHNY, CDR2 SVGAGI (reference sequence). Trimming removed 4 bases from V and 4 bases from J, with 9 bases in between. The CDR3 runs 13 residues. For the CDR3, the DNA is TGTGCCAGCAGTTCTACTCGGGCAGATACGCAGTATTTT. This translates into CASSSTRADTQYF.

The gene calls are TRBV11-2 and TRBJ2-6; no clear D gene. The germline gives CDR1 SGHAT, CDR2 FQNNGV. The CDR3 has 14 amino acids. The V gene lost 3 bases and the J gene lost 1 base, with 4 bases spanning the gap. CDR3 sequence (DNA): TGTGCCAGCAGCTTGGGTTCTGGGGCCAACGTCCTGACTTTC. Its protein product is CASSLGSGANVLTF.

The rearrangement links TRBV10-3 to TRBJ2-1, with 15 nucleotides matching TRBD2. The CDR3 runs 17 residues. Per germline, CDR1 ENHRY and CDR2 SYGVKD. V lost 3 bases, J lost 4 bases, and 4 bases stayed unmatched. CDR3 residues: CAISEPGLAGGYNEQFF. As DNA, the CDR3 is TGTGCCATCAGTGAACCAGGACTAGCGGGAGGGTACAATGAGCAGTTCTTC.

The chain recombines TRBV4-1 with TRBJ2-1; TRBD1 agrees at 8 bases. With V trimmed by 4 bases and J by 5 bases, 13 bases remained unmatched. Germline assignment: CDR1 MGHRA and CDR2 YSYEKL. The CDR3 runs 17 residues. The CDR3 nucleotides are TGCGCCAGCAGCCTACCCACCTGGGCAGGGGGCAACAATGAGCAGTTCTTC. Its translation is CASSLPTWAGGNNEQFF.